This entry features one T cell receptor beta chain sequence. Primers included in the PCR were 60 Vbeta and 13 Jbeta primers. Libraries were prepared by immunoSEQ multiplex PCR; TCRdb keeps only in-frame clonotypes and omits some of them. The sample has about 150,000 clones, approximately 85% seen once. This sample was included in a study of cytomegalovirus exposure and HLA in healthy donors. The germline V gene encodes CDR1 MNHEY and CDR2 SMNVEV (reference sequence). V lost 6 bases and J lost 5; bases outside the gene matches: 9. The CDR3 is made up of 14 amino acids. What was sequenced was PBMCs. The chain has TRBV27 and TRBJ2-7; 8 nucleotides line up with TRBD1. The receptor was derived from a woman under 30 in good health and CMV-seronegative. The CDR3 DNA follows: TGTGCCAGCAGCTTCCGGCAGGGGGCCAACGAGCAGTACTTC. Its translation is CASSFRQGANEQYF.